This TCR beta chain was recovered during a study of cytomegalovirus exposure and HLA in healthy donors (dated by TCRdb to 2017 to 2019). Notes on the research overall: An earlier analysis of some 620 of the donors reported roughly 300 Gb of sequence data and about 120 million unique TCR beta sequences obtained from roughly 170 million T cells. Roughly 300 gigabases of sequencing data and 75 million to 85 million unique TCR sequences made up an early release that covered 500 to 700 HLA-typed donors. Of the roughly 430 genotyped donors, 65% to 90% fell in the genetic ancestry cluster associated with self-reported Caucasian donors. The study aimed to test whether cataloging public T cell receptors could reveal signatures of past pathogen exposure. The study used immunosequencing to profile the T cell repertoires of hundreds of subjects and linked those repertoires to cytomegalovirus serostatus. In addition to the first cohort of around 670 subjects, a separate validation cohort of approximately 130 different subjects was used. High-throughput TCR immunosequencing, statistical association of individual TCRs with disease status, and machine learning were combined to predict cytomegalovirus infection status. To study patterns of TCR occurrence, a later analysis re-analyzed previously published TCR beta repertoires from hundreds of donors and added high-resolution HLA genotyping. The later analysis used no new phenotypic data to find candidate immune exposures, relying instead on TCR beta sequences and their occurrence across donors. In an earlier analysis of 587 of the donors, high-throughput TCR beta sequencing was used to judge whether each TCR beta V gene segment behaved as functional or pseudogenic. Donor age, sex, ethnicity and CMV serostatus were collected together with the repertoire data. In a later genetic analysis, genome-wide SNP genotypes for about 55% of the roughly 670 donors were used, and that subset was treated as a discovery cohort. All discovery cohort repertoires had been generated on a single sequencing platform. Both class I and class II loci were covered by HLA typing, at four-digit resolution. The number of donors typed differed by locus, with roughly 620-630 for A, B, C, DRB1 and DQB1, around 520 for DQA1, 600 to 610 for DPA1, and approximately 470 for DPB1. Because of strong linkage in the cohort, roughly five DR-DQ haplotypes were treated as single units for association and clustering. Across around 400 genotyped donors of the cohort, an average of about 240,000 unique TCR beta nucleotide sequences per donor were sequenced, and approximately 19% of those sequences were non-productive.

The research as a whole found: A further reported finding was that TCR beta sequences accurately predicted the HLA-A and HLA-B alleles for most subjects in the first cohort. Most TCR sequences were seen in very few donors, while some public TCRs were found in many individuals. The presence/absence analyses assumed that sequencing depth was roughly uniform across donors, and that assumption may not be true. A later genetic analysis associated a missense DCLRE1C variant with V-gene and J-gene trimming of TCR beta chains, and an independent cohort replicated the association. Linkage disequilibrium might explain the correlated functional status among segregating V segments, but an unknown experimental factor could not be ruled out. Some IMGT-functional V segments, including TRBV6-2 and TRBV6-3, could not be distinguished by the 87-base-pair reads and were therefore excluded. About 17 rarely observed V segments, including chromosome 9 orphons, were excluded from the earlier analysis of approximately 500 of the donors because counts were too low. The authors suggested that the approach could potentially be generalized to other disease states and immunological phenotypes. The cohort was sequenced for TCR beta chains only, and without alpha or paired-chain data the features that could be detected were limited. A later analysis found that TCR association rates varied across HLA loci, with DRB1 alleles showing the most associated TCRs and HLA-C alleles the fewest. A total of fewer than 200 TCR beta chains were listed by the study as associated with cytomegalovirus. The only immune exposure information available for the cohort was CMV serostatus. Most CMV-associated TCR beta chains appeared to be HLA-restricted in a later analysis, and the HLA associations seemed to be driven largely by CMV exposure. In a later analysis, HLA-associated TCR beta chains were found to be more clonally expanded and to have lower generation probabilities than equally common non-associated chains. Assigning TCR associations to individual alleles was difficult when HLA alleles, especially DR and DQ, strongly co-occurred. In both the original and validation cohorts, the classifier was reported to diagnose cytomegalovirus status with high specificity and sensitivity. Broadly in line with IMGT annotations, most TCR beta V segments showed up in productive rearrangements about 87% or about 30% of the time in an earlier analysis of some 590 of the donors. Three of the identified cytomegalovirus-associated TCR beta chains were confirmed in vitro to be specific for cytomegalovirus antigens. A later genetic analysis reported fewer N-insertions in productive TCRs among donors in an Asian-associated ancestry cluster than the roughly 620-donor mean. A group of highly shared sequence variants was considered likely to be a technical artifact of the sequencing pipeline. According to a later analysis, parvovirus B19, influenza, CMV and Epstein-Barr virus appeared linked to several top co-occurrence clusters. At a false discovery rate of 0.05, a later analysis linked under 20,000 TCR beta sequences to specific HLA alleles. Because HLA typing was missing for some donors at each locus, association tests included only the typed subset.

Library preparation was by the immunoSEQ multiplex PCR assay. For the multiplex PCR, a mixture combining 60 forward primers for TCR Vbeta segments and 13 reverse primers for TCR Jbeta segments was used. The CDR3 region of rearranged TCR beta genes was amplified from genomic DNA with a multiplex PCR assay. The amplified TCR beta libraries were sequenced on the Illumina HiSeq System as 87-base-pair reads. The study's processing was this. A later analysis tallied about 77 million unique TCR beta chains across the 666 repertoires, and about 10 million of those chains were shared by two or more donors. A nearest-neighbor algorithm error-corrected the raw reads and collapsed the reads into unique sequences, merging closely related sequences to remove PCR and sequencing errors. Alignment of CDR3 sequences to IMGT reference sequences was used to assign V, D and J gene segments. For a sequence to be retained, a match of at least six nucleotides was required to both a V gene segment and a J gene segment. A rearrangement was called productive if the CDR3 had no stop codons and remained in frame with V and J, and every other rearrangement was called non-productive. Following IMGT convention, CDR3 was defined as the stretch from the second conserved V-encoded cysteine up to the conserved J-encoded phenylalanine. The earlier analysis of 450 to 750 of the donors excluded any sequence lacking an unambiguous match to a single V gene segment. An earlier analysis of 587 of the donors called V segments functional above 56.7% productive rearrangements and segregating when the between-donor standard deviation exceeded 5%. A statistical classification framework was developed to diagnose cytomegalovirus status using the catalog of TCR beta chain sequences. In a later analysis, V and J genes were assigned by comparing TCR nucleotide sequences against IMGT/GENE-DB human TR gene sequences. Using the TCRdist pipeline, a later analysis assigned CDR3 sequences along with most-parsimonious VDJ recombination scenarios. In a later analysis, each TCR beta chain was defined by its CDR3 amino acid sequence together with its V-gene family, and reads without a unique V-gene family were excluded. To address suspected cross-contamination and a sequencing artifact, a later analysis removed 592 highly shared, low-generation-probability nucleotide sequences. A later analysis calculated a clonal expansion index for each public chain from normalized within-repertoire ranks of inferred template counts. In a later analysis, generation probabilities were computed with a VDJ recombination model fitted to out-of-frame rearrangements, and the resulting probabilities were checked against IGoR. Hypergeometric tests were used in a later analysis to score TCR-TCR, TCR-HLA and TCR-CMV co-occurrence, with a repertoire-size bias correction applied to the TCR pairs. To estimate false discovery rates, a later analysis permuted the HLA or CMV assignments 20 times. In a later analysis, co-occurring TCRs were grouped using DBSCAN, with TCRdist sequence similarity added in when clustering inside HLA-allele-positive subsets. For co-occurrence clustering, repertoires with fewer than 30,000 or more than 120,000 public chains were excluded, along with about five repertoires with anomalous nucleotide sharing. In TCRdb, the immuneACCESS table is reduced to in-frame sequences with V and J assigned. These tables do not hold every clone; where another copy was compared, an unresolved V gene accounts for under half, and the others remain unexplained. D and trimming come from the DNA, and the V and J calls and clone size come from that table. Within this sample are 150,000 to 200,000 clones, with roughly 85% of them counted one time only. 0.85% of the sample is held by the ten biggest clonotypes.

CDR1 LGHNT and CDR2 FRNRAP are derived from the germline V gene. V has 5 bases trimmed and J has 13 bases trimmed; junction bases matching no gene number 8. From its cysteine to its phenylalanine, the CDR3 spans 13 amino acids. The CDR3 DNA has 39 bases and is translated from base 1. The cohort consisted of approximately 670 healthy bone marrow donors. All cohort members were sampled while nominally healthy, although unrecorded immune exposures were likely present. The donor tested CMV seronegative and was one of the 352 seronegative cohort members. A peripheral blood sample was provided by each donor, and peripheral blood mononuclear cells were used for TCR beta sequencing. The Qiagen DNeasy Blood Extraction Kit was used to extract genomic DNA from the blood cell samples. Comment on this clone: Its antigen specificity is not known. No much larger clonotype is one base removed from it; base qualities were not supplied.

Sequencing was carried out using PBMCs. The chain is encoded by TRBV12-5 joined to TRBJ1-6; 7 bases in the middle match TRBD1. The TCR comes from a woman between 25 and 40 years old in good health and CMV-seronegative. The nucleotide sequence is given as TGTGCTAGTGGTCAGACAGGGAGTATCCCCCTCCACTTT. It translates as CASGQTGSIPLHF.